Described below is a single TCR beta chain sequence and its context. Its antigen is unknown. V was cut by 0 bases and J by 0 bases, with 12 bases left in between. Germline loops: CDR1 SGHRS, CDR2 YFSETQ. The CDR3 length is 16 residues. This record belongs to a study of a mutant IDH1 vaccine in newly diagnosed glioma. Overall study: Patients received eight vaccinations in weeks 1, 3, 5, 7, 11, 15, 19, 23. Earlier treatment was radiotherapy, temozolomide, or both, with most getting both.

Time point defined: week 23, last vaccination. Each dose delivered 300 ug of mutant IDH1 20-mer peptide subcutaneously with imiquimod. Profiled with immunoSEQ multiplex PCR; TCRdb holds only in-frame clones, not every one. Of around 60,000 clones listed, roughly 81% were seen once; the top ten hold over 4%. This sequence joins TRBV5-1 and TRBJ1-1, with D uncertain. This sequence originates from a man aged 25-45 years with glioma. Sequencing used PBMCs, obtained from a glioma patient whose treatment included an IDH1 peptide vaccine. The CDR3 spells CASSLASRMMNTEAFF. The CDR3 DNA reads TGCGCCAGCAGCTTGGCCTCGAGGATGATGAACACTGAAGCTTTCTTT.